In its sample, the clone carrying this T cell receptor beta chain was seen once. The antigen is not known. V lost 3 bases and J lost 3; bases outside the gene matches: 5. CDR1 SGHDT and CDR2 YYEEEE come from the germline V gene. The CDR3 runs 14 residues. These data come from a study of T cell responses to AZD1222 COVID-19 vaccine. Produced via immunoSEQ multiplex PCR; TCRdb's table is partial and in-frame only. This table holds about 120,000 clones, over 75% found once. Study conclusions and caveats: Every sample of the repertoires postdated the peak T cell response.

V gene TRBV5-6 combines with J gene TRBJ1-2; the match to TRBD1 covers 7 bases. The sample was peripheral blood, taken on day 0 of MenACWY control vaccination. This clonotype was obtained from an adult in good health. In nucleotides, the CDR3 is TGTGCCAGCAGCTCGATAGACAGGGACTATGGCTACACCTTC. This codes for CASSSIDRDYGYTF. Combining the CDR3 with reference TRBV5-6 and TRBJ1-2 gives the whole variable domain DAGVTQSPTHLIKTRGQQVTLRCSPKSGHDTVSWYQQALGQGPQFIFQYYEEEERQRGNFPDRFSGHQFPNYSSELNVNALLLGDSALYLCASSSIDRDYGYTFGSGTRLTVV.